This TCR beta chain was captured in a study of blood T cell repertoires in COVID-19. Study context: Samples of COVID-19 (acute and convalescent) were obtained from the United States, Italy and Spain. From T cells, B-cell-depleted T cells, or PBMCs came the material, which was cDNA or gDNA.

This clone has a single count. Per the study methods: Estimation of nucleated cell counts relied on the amplification of reference gene primers. Produced via immunoSEQ multiplex PCR; TCRdb's table is partial and in-frame only. Clone size and V and J calls were adopted from that table, with D and trimming inferred from the DNA. The table records some 150,000 clones, 80% of them present only once. Material: peripheral blood. The clonotype was recovered from a man aged 55-75 years with acute or convalescent COVID-19.

In DNA form, the CDR3 reads TGTGCCAGCAGCATTAGACGACAGGGGGCTGGTGAAAAACTGTTTTTT. Residues: CASSIRRQGAGEKLFF. The chain combines TRBV11-3 with TRBJ1-4; 10 bases are a match to TRBD1. Germline trimming cut 5 bases from V and 7 bases from J; bases unmatched to any gene: 10. Germline V CDR1 and CDR2: SGHNT, YENEEA. This CDR3 comprises 16 residues.